Given below is one T cell receptor (beta chain) in context. As yet, its antigen is unknown. Here immunoSEQ multiplex PCR was the method, and the copy in TCRdb shows in-frame clones only, minus some. This table holds 2 million to 2.5 million clones, 95% found once. This CDR3 is 14 amino acids long. Per the germline V gene, CDR1 is SEHNR and CDR2 is FQNEAQ (reference sequence). The trim removed 5 bases at V and 3 bases at J, leaving 4 bases unmatched. The sample originates from a study of shared clonotypes between healthy human individuals. Study context: Each donor contributed plates that comprised three CD4 naive, three CD4 memory, two CD8 naive and one CD8 memory.

Study-wide results and caveats: Four donors shared 4.5% to 6.5% of their naive CD4 clonotypes. Estimated richness values were generally larger in naive subsets than in memory subsets.

The rearrangement links TRBV7-9 to TRBJ2-7; 10 nucleotides line up with TRBD1. The sequence came from a man younger than 35 in good health. The sequenced material came from naive CD4+ T cells sorted from blood. Documented subset: CD45RA+ positively selected. CDR3 protein: CASSQTGGSYEQYF. The DNA for the CDR3 is TGTGCCAGCAGCCAGACAGGGGGCAGCTACGAGCAGTACTTC.